This T cell receptor beta chain appears in the sequencing data of a study of post-analysis software for immune sequencing data (dated by TCRdb to the mid-2010s). About the study as a whole: Disease courses on record covered relapsing-remitting, secondary progressive and progressive-relapsing multiple sclerosis, though some patients had no subtype annotation. A subset of samples was prepared in parallel using single-end sample barcoding, then pooled and co-amplified after Illumina adapter ligation. Patient repertoires were compared against about a dozen previously published healthy control repertoires from donors aged about 6 to 27 years. The investigation overall reported the following: When samples were clustered directly using the F measure, samples prepared in the same batch co-clustered strongly, which prompted a batch-effect correction. Normalized Chao1 diversity was significantly lower in multiple sclerosis patients than controls, suggesting substantial peripheral T-cell clonal expansion. The control group was slightly older than the multiple sclerosis patient group. Significantly higher frequencies in patients than in controls were found for about five TRBV segments, including TRBV5-6, TRBV5-1 and TRBV20-1.

After removal of 5 bases from V and 3 bases from J, the junction retains 6 bases not matched to a gene. In the germline V gene, CDR1 corresponds to SGHAT and CDR2 to FQNNGV. The CDR3 measures 15 amino acids from cysteine to phenylalanine. Only the CDR3 portion is preserved as DNA: 45 bases, with reading frame beginning at the first base. TCR beta repertoires were profiled from peripheral blood of roughly 13 young patients with multiple sclerosis to demonstrate the VDJtools post-analysis software. Multiple sclerosis patients were children and adolescents aged about 6 to 17 years. The library was produced with PCR. Data came from an Illumina HiSeq 2500. To reduce PCR and sequencing biases, unique molecular identifiers were incorporated into the TCR beta cDNA libraries. Per 1 to 10 million input T cells, 500,000 or so cDNA molecules were obtained, such that each molecule approximated one T cell. The same protocol used for the earlier healthy control dataset was applied to prepare and sequence the patient libraries. Within a given batch, samples were prepared together, multiplexed and sequenced on the same HiSeq lane. For the original study's pipeline: Raw barcoded reads were processed with MIGEC, and single-read molecular identifier groups were discarded before consensus assembly and CDR3 extraction. VDJtools was used for post-analysis of the clonotype tables, with diversity normalized by down-sampling every dataset to the smallest sample size. Repertoire overlap clustering matched CDR3 amino acid but not nucleotide sequences to correct batch-related cross-sample contamination. The public sequencing data were trimmed at Q25 with fastp and processed into clonotypes with MiXCR by TCRdb, which kept only in-frame beta chains. Rows merge per CDR3 protein into single entries with the most common DNA and genes. These V and J calls originate from TCRdb's pipeline instead of the authors' own analysis. Counted in this sample were hundreds of thousands of distinct CDR3 sequences; roughly three fifths of them appeared once. About 11% of the sample is taken by the ten largest.

As for this clonotype: Its specific antigen is unknown. Base qualities are missing; no much larger clone stands one base away.

The receptor comes from a girl aged 2 to 10 with multiple sclerosis. The chain links TRBV11-2 with TRBJ2-1; 8 nucleotides in the junction match TRBD1. The sequenced sample was blood. The CDR3 region: CASSQSRGLYNEQFF. Here is the DNA: TGTGCCAGCAGCCAATCCAGGGGGCTCTACAATGAGCAGTTCTTC. The full variable domain, with segments outside the CDR3 supplied by the reference TRBV11-2 and TRBJ2-1 proteins, appears as EAGVAQSPRYKIIEKRQSVAFWCNPISGHATLYWYQQILGQGPKLLIQFQNNGVVDDSQLPKDRFSAERLKGVDSTLKIQPAKLEDSAVYLCASSQSRGLYNEQFFGPGTRLTVL.